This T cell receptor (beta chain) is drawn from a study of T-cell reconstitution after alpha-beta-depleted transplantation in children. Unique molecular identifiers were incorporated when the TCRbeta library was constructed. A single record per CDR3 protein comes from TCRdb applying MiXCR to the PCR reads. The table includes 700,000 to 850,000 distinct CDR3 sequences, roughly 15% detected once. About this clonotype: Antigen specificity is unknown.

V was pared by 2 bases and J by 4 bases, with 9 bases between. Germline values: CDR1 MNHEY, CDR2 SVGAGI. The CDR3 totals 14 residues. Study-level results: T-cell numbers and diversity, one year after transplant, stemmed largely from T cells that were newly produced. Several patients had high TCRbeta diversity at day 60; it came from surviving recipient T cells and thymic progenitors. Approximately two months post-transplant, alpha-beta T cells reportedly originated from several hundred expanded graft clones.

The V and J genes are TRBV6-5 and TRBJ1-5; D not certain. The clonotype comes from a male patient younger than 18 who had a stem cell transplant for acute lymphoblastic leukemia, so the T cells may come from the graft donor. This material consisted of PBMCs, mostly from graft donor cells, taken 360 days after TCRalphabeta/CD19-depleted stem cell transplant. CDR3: CASSYPRQNQPQHF. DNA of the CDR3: TGTGCCAGCAGTTACCCCCGGCAAAATCAGCCCCAGCATTTT.